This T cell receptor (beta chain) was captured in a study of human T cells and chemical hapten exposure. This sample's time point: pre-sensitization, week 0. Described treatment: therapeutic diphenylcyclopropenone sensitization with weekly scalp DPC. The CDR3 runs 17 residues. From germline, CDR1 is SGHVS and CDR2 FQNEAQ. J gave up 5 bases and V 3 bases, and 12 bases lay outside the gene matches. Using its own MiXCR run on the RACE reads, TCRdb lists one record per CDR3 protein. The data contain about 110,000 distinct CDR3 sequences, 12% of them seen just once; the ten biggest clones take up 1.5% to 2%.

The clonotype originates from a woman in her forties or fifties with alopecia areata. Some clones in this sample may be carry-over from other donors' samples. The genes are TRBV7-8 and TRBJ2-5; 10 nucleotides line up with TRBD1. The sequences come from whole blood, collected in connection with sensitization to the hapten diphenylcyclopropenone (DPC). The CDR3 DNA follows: TGTGCCAGCAGCTTTCGGAGGCCGACAGGGGGCTTCGAGACCCAGTACTTC. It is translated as CASSFRRPTGGFETQYF. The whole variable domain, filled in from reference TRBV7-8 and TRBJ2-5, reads GAGVSQSPRYKVAKRGQDVALRCDPISGHVSLFWYQQALGQGPEFLTYFQNEAQLDKSGLPSDRFFAERPEGSVSTLKIQRTQQEDSAVYLCASSFRRPTGGFETQYFGPGTRLLVL.